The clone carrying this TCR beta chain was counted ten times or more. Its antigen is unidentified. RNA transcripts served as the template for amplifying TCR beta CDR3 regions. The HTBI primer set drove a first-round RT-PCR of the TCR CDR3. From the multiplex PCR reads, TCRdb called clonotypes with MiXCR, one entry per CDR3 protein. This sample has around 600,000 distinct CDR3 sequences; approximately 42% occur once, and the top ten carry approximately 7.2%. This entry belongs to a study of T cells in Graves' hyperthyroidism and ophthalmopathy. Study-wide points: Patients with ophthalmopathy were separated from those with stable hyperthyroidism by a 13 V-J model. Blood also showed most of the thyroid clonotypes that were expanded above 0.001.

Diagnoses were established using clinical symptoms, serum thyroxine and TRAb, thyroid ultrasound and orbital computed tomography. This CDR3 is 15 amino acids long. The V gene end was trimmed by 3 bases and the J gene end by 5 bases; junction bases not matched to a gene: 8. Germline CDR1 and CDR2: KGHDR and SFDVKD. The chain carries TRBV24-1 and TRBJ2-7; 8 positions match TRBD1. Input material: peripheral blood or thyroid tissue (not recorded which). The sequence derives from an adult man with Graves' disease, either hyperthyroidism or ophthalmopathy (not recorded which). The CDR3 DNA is TGTGCCACCAGTGATCCCCGGACAGGGACGGACGAGCAGTACTTC. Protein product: CATSDPRTGTDEQYF.